This TCR beta chain comes out of a study of blood T cell repertoires in COVID-19. Assay: immunoSEQ multiplex PCR; the TCRdb copy retains only in-frame clones and omits some. The repertoire holds about 210,000 clones, with 84% as singletons. V lost 2 bases, J lost 6 bases, and 11 bases lay in between. This CDR3 contains 14 residues. Germline values: CDR1 KGHSH, CDR2 LQKENI. The clonotype originates from a man in his forties or fifties with active or convalescent COVID-19. The sample comprised peripheral blood. The chain links TRBV18 to TRBJ2-1; TRBD2 is a possible D gene (5 bases). This chain's CDR3 is CASSPGLAGNEQFF. CDR3 bases: TGTGCCAGCTCACCAGGGCTAGCTGGCAATGAGCAGTTCTTC.